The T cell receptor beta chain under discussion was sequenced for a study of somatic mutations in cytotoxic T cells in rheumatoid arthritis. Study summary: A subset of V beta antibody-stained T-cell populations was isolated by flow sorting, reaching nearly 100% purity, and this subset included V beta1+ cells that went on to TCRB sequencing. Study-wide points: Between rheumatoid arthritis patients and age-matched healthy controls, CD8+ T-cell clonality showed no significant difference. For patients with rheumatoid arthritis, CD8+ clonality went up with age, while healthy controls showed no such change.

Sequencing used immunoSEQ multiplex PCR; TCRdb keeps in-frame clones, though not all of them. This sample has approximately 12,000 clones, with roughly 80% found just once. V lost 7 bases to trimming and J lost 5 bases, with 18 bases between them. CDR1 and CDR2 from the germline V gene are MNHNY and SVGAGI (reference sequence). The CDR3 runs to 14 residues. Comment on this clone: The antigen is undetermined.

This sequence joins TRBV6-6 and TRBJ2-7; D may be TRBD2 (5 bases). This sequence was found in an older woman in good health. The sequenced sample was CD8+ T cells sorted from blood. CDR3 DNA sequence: TGTGCCAGCACGCTTGACATCCGGGGTGACGAGCAGTACTTC. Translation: CASTLDIRGDEQYF.